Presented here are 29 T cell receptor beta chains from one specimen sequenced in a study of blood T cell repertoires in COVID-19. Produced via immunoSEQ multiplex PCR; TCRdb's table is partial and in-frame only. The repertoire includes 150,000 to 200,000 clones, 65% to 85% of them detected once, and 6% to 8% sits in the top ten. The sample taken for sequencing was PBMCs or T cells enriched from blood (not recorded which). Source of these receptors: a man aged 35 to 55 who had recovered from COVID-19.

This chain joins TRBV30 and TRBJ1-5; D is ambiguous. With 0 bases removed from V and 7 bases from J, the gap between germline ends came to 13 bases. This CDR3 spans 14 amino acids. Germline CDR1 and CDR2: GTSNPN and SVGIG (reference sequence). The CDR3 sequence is CAWSVRRAGQPQHF. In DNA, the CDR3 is TGTGCCTGGAGTGTACGACGGGCGGGCCAGCCCCAGCATTTT.

The CDR3 is CASSLDGADYGYTF. In nucleotides, the CDR3 is TGTGCCAGCAGCTTAGATGGGGCGGACTATGGCTACACCTTC. The chain couples TRBV7-9 to TRBJ1-2, with a tentative D call TRBD1 (5 bases). This CDR3 region has 14 residues. The ends were cut back, 1 base at V and 3 bases at J, with 9 bases in the middle. From germline, CDR1 is SEHNR and CDR2 FQNEAQ (reference sequence).

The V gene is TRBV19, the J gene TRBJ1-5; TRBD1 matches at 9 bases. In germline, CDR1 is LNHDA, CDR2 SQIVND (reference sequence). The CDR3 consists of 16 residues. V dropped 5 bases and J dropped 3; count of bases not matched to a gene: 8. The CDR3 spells CASSDWGQGYNQPQHF. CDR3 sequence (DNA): TGTGCCAGTAGTGATTGGGGACAGGGATACAATCAGCCCCAGCATTTT.

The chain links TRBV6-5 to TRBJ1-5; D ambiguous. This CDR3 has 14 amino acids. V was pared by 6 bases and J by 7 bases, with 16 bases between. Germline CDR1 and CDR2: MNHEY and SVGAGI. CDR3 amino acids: CASSLDSGGQPQHF. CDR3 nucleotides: TGTGCCAGCAGCCTAGACTCGGGCGGGCAGCCCCAGCATTTT.

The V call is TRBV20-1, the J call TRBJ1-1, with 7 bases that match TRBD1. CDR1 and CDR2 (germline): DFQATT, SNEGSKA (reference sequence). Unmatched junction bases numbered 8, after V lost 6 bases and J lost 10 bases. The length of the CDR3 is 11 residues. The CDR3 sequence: CSATGAGGAFF. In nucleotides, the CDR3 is TGCAGTGCCACAGGGGCGGGGGGAGCTTTCTTT.

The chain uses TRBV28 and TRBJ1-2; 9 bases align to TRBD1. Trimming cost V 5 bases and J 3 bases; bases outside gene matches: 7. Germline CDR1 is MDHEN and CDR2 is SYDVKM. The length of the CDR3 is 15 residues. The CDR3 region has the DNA TGTGCCAGCAGTATGGGACAGGGTAGGGACTATGGCTACACCTTC. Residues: CASSMGQGRDYGYTF.

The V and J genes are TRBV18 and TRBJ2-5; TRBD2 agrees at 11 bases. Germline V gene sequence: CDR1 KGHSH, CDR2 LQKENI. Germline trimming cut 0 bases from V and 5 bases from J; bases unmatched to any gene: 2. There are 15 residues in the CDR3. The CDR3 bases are TGTGCCAGCTCACCACCGGGACTAGCGGCGGAGACCCAGTACTTC. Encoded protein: CASSPPGLAAETQYF.

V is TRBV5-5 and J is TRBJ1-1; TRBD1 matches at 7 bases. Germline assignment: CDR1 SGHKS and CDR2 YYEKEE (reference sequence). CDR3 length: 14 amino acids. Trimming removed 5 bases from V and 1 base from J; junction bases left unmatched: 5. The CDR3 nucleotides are TGTGCCAGCAGTAAGGGGACAGCGAACACTGAAGCTTTCTTT. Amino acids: CASSKGTANTEAFF. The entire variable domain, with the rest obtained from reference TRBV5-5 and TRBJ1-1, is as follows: DAGVTQSPTHLIKTRGQQVTLRCSPISGHKSVSWYQQVLGQGPQFIFQYYEKEERGRGNFPDRFSARQFPNYSSELNVNALLLGDSALYLCASSKGTANTEAFFGQGTRLTVV.

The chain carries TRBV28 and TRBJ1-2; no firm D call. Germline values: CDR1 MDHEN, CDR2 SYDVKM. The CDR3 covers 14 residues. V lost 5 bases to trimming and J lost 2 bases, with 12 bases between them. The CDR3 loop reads CASSPQAMNYGYTF. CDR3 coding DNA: TGTGCCAGCAGTCCCCAGGCGATGAACTATGGCTACACCTTC.

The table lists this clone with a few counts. The DNA of the CDR3 is TGTGCCAGCAGCGCCGGACAGAGTAACTATGGCTACACCTTC. Amino acids: CASSAGQSNYGYTF. This rearrangement joins TRBV2 to TRBJ1-2, with D possibly TRBD1 on 6 matching bases. V gave up 6 bases and J gave up 1 base, with 12 bases separating them. The germline gives CDR1 SNHLY, CDR2 FYNNEI. The CDR3 has 14 residues.

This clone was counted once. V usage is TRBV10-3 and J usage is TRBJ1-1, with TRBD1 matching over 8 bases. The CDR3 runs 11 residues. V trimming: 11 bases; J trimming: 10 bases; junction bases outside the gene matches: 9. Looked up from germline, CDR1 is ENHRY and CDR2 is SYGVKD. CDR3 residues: CAAGGGTGAFF. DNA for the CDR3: TGTGCCGCCGGAGGAGGGACAGGAGCTTTCTTT.

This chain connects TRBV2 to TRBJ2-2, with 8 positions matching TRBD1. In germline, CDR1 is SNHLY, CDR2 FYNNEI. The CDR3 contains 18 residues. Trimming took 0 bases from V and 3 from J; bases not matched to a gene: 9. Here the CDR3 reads CASSEAGQARLYTGELFF. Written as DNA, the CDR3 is TGTGCCAGCAGTGAAGCGGGACAGGCCAGACTGTACACCGGGGAGCTGTTTTTT.

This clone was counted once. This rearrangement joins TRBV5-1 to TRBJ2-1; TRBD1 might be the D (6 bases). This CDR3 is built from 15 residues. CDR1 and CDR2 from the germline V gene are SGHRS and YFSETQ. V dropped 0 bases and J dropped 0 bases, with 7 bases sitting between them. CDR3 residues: CASSLVGGSYNEQFF. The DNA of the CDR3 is TGCGCCAGCAGCTTGGTAGGGGGCTCCTACAATGAGCAGTTCTTC. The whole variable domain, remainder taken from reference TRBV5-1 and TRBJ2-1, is KAGVTQTPRYLIKTRGQQVTLSCSPISGHRSVSWYQQTPGQGLQFLFEYFSETQRNKGNFPGRFSGRQFSNSRSEMNVSTLELGDSALYLCASSLVGGSYNEQFFGPGTRLTVL.

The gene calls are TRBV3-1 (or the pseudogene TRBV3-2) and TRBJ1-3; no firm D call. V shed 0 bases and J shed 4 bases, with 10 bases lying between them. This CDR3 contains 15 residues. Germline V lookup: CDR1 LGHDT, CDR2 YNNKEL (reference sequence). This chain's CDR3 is CASSQEGARGNTIYF. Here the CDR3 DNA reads TGTGCCAGCAGCCAAGAGGGAGCGAGAGGAAACACCATATATTTT.

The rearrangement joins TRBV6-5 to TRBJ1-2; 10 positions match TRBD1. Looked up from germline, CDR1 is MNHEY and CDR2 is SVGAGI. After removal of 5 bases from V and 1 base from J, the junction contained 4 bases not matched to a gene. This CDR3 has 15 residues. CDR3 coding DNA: TGTGCCAGCAGTCCGGGACAGGGGAGTAACTATGGCTACACCTTC. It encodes CASSPGQGSNYGYTF.

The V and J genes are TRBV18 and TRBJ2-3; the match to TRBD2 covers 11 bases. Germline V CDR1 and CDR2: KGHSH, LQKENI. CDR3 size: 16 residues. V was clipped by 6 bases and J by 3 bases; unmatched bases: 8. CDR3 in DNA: TGTGCCAGCTCTCCGAATAGCGGGGGGGCGACAGATACGCAGTATTTT. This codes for CASSPNSGGATDTQYF.

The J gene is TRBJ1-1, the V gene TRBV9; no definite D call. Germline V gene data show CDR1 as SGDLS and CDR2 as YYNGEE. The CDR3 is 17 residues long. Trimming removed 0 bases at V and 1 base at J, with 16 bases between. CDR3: CASSVGPPSAPNTEAFF. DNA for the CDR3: TGTGCCAGCAGCGTAGGCCCCCCTAGCGCTCCGAACACTGAAGCTTTCTTT.

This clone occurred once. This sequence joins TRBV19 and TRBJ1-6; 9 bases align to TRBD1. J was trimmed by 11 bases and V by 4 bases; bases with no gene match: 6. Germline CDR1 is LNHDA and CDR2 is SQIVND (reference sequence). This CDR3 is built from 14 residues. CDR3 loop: CASSTQGATAPLHF. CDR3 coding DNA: TGTGCCAGTAGTACACAGGGGGCGACGGCACCCCTCCACTTT.

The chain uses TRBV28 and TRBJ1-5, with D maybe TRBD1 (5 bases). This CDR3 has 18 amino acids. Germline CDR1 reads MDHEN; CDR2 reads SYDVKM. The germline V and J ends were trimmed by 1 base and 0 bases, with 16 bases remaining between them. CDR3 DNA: TGTGCCAGCAGTTTATCTATGGGGTTAGGGGATAGCAATCAGCCCCAGCATTTT. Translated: CASSLSMGLGDSNQPQHF.

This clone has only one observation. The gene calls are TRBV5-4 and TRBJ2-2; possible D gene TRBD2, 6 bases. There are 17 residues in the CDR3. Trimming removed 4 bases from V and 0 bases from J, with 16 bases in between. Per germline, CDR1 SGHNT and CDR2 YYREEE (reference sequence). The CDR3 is CASSPHSRDSNTGELFF. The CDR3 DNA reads TGTGCCAGCAGCCCCCATTCCCGGGACTCGAACACCGGGGAGCTGTTTTTT.

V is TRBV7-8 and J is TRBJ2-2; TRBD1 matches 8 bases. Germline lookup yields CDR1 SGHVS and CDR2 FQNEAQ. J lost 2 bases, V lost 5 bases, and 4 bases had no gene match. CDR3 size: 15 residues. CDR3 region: CASSKGQGNTGELFF. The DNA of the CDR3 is TGTGCCAGCAGCAAAGGACAGGGTAACACCGGGGAGCTGTTTTTT.

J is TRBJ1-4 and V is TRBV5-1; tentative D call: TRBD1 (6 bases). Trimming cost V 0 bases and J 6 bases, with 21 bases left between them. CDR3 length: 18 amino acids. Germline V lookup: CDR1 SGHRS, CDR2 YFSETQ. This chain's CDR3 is CASSLVGYGGPADEKLFF. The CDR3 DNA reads TGCGCCAGCAGCTTGGTTGGATATGGGGGCCCGGCGGATGAAAAACTGTTTTTT.

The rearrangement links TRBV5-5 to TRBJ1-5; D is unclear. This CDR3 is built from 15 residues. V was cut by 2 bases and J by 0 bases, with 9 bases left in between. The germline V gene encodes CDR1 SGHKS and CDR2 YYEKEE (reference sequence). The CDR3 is CASSLTGYSNQPQHF. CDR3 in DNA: TGTGCCAGCAGCTTAACCGGTTATAGCAATCAGCCCCAGCATTTT.

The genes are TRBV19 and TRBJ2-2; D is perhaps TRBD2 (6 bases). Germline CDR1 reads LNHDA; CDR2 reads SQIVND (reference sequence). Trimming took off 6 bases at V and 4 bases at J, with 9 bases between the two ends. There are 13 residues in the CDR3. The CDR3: CASSLRGTGELFF. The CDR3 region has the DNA TGTGCCAGTAGCTTGCGGGGCACCGGGGAGCTGTTTTTT.

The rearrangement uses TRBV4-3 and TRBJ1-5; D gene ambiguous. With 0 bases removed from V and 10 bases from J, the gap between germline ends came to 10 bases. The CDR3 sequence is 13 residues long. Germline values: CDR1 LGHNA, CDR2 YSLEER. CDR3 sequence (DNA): TGCGCCAGCAGCCAAGACCGAGGATATCCCCAGCATTTT. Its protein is CASSQDRGYPQHF.

CDR3 sequence reads: CAWSLDALRNSPLHF. CDR3 bases: TGTGCCTGGAGTTTAGATGCCCTACGAAATTCACCCCTCCACTTT. The chain has TRBV30 and TRBJ1-6; D gene uncertain. V was trimmed by 2 bases and J by 7 bases, leaving 15 bases between them. Germline assignment: CDR1 GTSNPN and CDR2 SVGIG (reference sequence). The CDR3 has 15 amino acids.

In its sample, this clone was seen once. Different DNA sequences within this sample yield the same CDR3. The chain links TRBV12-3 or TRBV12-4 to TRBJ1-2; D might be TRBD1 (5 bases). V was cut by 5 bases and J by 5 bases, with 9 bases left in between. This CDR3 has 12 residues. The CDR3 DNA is TGTGCCAGCAGTACAGGATTATATGGCTACACCTTC. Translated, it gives CASSTGLYGYTF.

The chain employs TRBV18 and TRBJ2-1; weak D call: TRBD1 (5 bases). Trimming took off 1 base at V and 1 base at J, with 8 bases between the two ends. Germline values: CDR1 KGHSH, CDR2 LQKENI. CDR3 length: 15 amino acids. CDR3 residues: CASSPLTVSYNEQFF. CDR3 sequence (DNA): TGTGCCAGCTCACCACTGACAGTATCCTACAATGAGCAGTTCTTC.

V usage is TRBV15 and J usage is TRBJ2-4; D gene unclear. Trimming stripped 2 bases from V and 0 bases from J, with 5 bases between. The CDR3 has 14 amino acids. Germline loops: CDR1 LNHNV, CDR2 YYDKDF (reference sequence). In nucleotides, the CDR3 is TGTGCCACCAGCAGATACAGAGCCAAAAACATTCAGTACTTC. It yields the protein CATSRYRAKNIQYF.